This T cell receptor beta chain was identified in a study of control samples from healthy donors and cancer patients. The V gene lost 0 bases and the J gene lost 0 bases, with 8 bases spanning the gap. CDR3 size: 15 residues. Per germline, CDR1 SGHTA and CDR2 FQGNSA. Data came from immunoSEQ multiplex PCR; TCRdb stores just in-frame clones and leaves some out. Among under 200,000 clones listed, approximately 96% were seen once. This sequence originates from a woman between 35 and 50 years old in good health. The chain couples TRBV7-2 to TRBJ1-1; no reliable D call. Sequencing was carried out using blood. This CDR3 is CASSLAHGMNTEAFF. DNA of the CDR3: TGTGCCAGCAGCTTAGCACACGGCATGAACACTGAAGCTTTCTTT.